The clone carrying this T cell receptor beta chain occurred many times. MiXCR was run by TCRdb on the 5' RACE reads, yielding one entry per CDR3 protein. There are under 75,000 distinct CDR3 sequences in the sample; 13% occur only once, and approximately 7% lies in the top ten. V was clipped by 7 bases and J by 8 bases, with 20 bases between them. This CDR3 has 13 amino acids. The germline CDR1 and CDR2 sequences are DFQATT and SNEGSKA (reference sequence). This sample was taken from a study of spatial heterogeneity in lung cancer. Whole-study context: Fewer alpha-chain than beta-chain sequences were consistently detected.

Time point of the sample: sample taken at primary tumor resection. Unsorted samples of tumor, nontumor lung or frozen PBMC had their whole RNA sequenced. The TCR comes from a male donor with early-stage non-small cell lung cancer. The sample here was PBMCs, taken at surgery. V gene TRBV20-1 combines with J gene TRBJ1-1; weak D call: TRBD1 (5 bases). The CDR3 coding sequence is TGCAGTGTTACTAATTTGGGGCCCCAGGAAGCTTTCTTT. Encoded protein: CSVTNLGPQEAFF.